The 23 T cell receptor beta chains below were found in one sample sequenced in a study of T cells in localized non-small cell lung cancer. Sequenced by immunoSEQ multiplex PCR; TCRdb stores in-frame clones only, minus some. The sample shows 30,000 to 40,000 clones, 70% to 90% of them seen only once. The starting material was peripheral blood mononuclear cells, obtained before any cancer treatment. The receptors shown here come from a male donor older than 55 with stage II lung adenocarcinoma.

By share, this clone ranks as medium-sized. The chain recombines TRBV14 with TRBJ2-5; no clear D gene. Trimming removed 5 bases at V and 5 bases at J, with 15 bases between. This CDR3 contains 14 residues. CDR1 and CDR2 from the germline V gene are SGHDN and FVKESK. CDR3 amino acids: CASSSTRPRETQYF. CDR3 coding DNA: TGTGCCAGCAGCTCCACCCGTCCACGGGAGACCCAGTACTTC.

This clone was picked up a small number of times. The chain couples TRBV7-9 to TRBJ1-1; the D gene is possibly TRBD1 (5 bases). Per the germline V gene, CDR1 is SEHNR and CDR2 is FQNEAQ (reference sequence). The CDR3 has 13 residues. V lost 7 bases and J 1 base, leaving 10 bases between the germline ends. The CDR3, as DNA: TGTGCCAGCAACCCCAGGGAGAACACTGAAGCTTTCTTT. It is translated as CASNPRENTEAFF. The full variable domain, completed using reference TRBV7-9 and TRBJ1-1, is DTGVSQNPRHKITKRGQNVTFRCDPISEHNRLYWYRQTLGQGPEFLTYFQNEAQLEKSRLLSDRFSAERPKGSFSTLEIQRTEQGDSAMYLCASNPRENTEAFFGQGTRLTVV.

This sequence joins TRBV5-5 and TRBJ1-2; possibly TRBD1 for D (6 bases). This CDR3 region has 15 residues. The germline V and J ends were trimmed by 3 bases and 2 bases, with 14 bases remaining between them. Germline V gene lookup returns CDR1 SGHKS and CDR2 YYEKEE (reference sequence). This CDR3 is CASSSSWTVNYGYTF. DNA for the CDR3: TGTGCCAGCAGCTCATCATGGACAGTCAACTATGGCTACACCTTC.

The V gene is TRBV13, the J gene TRBJ2-2, with D perhaps matching TRBD1 (5 bases). The CDR3 has 14 residues. V shed 5 bases and J shed 5 bases, with 12 bases lying between them. Germline V gene lookup returns CDR1 PRHDT and CDR2 FYEKMQ (reference sequence). This chain's CDR3 is CASSAWTRTGELFF. For the CDR3, the DNA is TGTGCCAGCAGCGCATGGACACGGACCGGGGAGCTGTTTTTT.

The chain recombines TRBV28 with TRBJ2-4; D gene uncertain. Trimming cost V 3 bases and J 13 bases, with 13 bases left between them. CDR1 and CDR2 from the germline V gene are MDHEN and SYDVKM. CDR3 size: 12 residues. Written as DNA, the CDR3 is TGTGCCAGCAGTTTTGAGGCCCGTGGGCAGTACTTC. This translates into CASSFEARGQYF.

The V gene is TRBV15, the J gene TRBJ2-6, with D unclear. CDR3 size: 14 residues. The germline CDR1 and CDR2 sequences are LNHNV and YYDKDF (reference sequence). V lost 1 base, J lost 2 bases, and 3 bases lay in between. In DNA form, the CDR3 reads TGTGCCACCAGCAGAGGGGCTGGGGCCAACGTCCTGACTTTC. Translating gives CATSRGAGANVLTF.

This chain joins TRBV25-1 and TRBJ1-1; TRBD1 might be the D (6 bases). Deletions cut 6 bases from V and 3 bases from J, with 11 bases between. CDR1 is MGHDK and CDR2 is SYGVNS in the germline V gene. The CDR3 runs to 13 residues. In DNA form, the CDR3 reads TGTGCCAGCAGCAGGGGCAGGGACACTGAAGCTTTCTTT. Its translation: CASSRGRDTEAFF.

The chain joins TRBV19 to TRBJ2-6; a possible D gene is TRBD1 (5 bases). The CDR3 sequence is 17 residues long. Germline CDR1 is LNHDA and CDR2 is SQIVND (reference sequence). V dropped 7 bases and J dropped 0 bases, with 16 bases sitting between them. The DNA of the CDR3 is TGTGCCAGTACCCCCAGGGTTCGAAGCTCTGGGGCCAACGTCCTGACTTTC. Translation: CASTPRVRSSGANVLTF.

The sample holds one count of this clone. This chain joins TRBV6-6 and TRBJ1-3; D remains ambiguous. This CDR3 is 12 amino acids long. With 5 bases removed from V and 4 bases from J, the gap between germline ends came to 6 bases. Germline V gene data show CDR1 as MNHNY and CDR2 as SVGAGI (reference sequence). CDR3: CASSEGGNTIYF. The CDR3 nucleotides are TGTGCCAGCAGTGAGGGAGGAAACACCATATATTTT.

V gene TRBV18 combines with J gene TRBJ2-1; TRBD1 might be the D (5 bases). CDR1 and CDR2 (germline): KGHSH, LQKENI. Trimming took 4 bases from V and 1 from J, leaving 11 bases between them. The CDR3 sequence is 15 residues long. This CDR3 reads CASSLQGYSYNEQFF. The CDR3 DNA follows: TGTGCCAGCTCACTGCAGGGCTATTCCTACAATGAGCAGTTCTTC.

The chain recombines TRBV27 with TRBJ2-7, with 8 nucleotides matching TRBD1. CDR3 length: 16 amino acids. Trimming took 2 bases from V and 3 from J; bases not matched to a gene: 9. Germline CDR1 reads MNHEY; CDR2 reads SMNVEV (reference sequence). This chain's CDR3 is CASSLRGQGAFYEQYF. CDR3 DNA sequence: TGTGCCAGCAGTTTACGGGGGCAGGGGGCTTTCTACGAGCAGTACTTC.

This chain joins TRBV11-2 and TRBJ1-5, with 8 bases fitting TRBD1. The CDR3 totals 16 residues. Germline assignment: CDR1 SGHAT and CDR2 FQNNGV. Trimming removed 3 bases from V and 3 bases from J; junction bases left unmatched: 7. This chain's CDR3 is CASSLGQARPNQPQHF. The CDR3 DNA is TGTGCCAGCAGCTTGGGACAGGCCAGACCCAATCAGCCCCAGCATTTT. Together with reference TRBV11-2 and TRBJ1-5, the CDR3 gives the full variable domain: EAGVAQSPRYKIIEKRQSVAFWCNPISGHATLYWYQQILGQGPKLLIQFQNNGVVDDSQLPKDRFSAERLKGVDSTLKIQPAKLEDSAVYLCASSLGQARPNQPQHFGDGTRLSIL.

J is TRBJ2-2 and V is TRBV7-8; D gene unclear. Germline lookup yields CDR1 SGHVS and CDR2 FQNEAQ. The CDR3 spans 13 residues. V gave up 4 bases and J gave up 1 base, with 4 bases separating them. The CDR3 protein is CASSSMNTGELFF. The CDR3 DNA follows: TGTGCCAGCAGCTCGATGAACACCGGGGAGCTGTTTTTT. The full variable domain, in which reference TRBV7-8 and TRBJ2-2 provide the parts outside the CDR3, is GAGVSQSPRYKVAKRGQDVALRCDPISGHVSLFWYQQALGQGPEFLTYFQNEAQLDKSGLPSDRFFAERPEGSVSTLKIQRTQQEDSAVYLCASSSMNTGELFFGEGSRLTVL.

The V and J genes are TRBV21-1 and TRBJ2-7; the D call TRBD2 from the table was never checked on the DNA. TRBV21-1 is a pseudogene segment. The CDR3 length is 19 residues. Here the CDR3 DNA reads TGTGCCAGCAGCATCCCGGATAAGGTTCGGCGGTGGAAGACCTACGAGCAGTACTTC. This translates into CASSIPDKVRRWKTYEQYF.

This chain joins TRBV30 and TRBJ1-4; D gene uncertain. The CDR3 extends over 14 amino acids. With 5 bases removed from V and 4 bases from J, the gap between germline ends came to 14 bases. The germline V gene encodes CDR1 GTSNPN and CDR2 SVGIG (reference sequence). CDR3 in DNA: TGTGCCTGGGGGAGGAAGGGCGTTAATGAAAAACTGTTTTTT. It specifies CAWGRKGVNEKLFF.

The chain recombines TRBV9 with TRBJ2-7; 11 bases line up with TRBD1. After removal of 0 bases from V and 3 bases from J, the junction contained 2 bases not matched to a gene. Looked up from germline, CDR1 is SGDLS and CDR2 is YYNGEE. The CDR3 has 15 residues. The DNA for the CDR3 is TGTGCCAGCAGCGTAGGGACAGGGGGCATCTACGAGCAGTACTTC. Protein: CASSVGTGGIYEQYF.

The V and J genes are TRBV5-1 and TRBJ2-5, with 10 bases matching TRBD1. V lost 4 bases and J lost 5; bases outside the gene matches: 5. Germline CDR1 and CDR2: SGHRS and YFSETQ. The CDR3 is made up of 14 amino acids. This CDR3 reads CASSRDRGRETQYF. The DNA of the CDR3 is TGCGCCAGCAGCAGGGACAGGGGTAGGGAGACCCAGTACTTC.

The chain's CDR3 is CASSVVVGTGELFF. The CDR3, as DNA: TGTGCCAGCAGCGTAGTAGTGGGCACCGGGGAGCTGTTTTTT. The genes are TRBV9 and TRBJ2-2, with D hard to call. Germline-derived CDR1 and CDR2 are SGDLS and YYNGEE. The CDR3 consists of 14 residues. The V end lost 0 bases, the J end lost 4 bases, and 7 bases lay between the germline ends.

The rearrangement joins TRBV5-1 to TRBJ2-5; no definite D call. The CDR3 contains 16 residues. Trimming removed 3 bases from V and 1 base from J, with 16 bases in between. Germline V gene lookup returns CDR1 SGHRS and CDR2 YFSETQ. This chain's CDR3 is CASSWRPVLSQETQYF. The CDR3 bases are TGCGCCAGCAGCTGGCGGCCAGTATTAAGCCAAGAGACCCAGTACTTC. The full variable domain, with the rest looked up from reference TRBV5-1 and TRBJ2-5, is KAGVTQTPRYLIKTRGQQVTLSCSPISGHRSVSWYQQTPGQGLQFLFEYFSETQRNKGNFPGRFSGRQFSNSRSEMNVSTLELGDSALYLCASSWRPVLSQETQYFGPGTRLLVL.

The V call is TRBV18, the J call TRBJ2-1, with a weak D call TRBD1 (6 bases). The germline V gene has CDR1 KGHSH and CDR2 LQKENI. The CDR3 is made up of 15 amino acids. Trimming pared 4 bases from V and 2 bases from J, leaving 12 bases between. The CDR3 is CASSLTGFAYNEQFF. The CDR3 DNA follows: TGTGCCAGCTCACTTACAGGGTTCGCCTACAATGAGCAGTTCTTC.

The J gene is TRBJ2-3, the V gene TRBV5-1; TRBD1 matches at 7 bases. The V gene's germline CDR1 is SGHRS and CDR2 YFSETQ. This CDR3 comprises 14 residues. Trimming at V came to 3 bases and at J to 4 bases, leaving 5 bases not matched to a gene. CDR3 in amino acids: CASSSGTASDTQYF. In DNA, the CDR3 is TGCGCCAGCAGCTCCGGGACAGCATCAGATACGCAGTATTTT.

This chain uses TRBV6-5 with TRBJ2-3, with 7 nucleotides matching TRBD2. The V and J ends lost 6 bases and 4 bases, in that order; junction bases with no gene match: 10. The germline V gene has CDR1 MNHEY and CDR2 SVGAGI. CDR3 length equals 15 residues. The DNA for the CDR3 is TGTGCCAGCAGCTTAATGGCGGGAGAGCCAGATACGCAGTATTTT. This gives the protein CASSLMAGEPDTQYF.

The chain combines TRBV7-8 with TRBJ1-1; TRBD1 might be the D (5 bases). The CDR3 is made up of 14 amino acids. Germline loops: CDR1 SGHVS, CDR2 FQNEAQ. Trimming removed 5 bases at V and 1 base at J, with 11 bases between. CDR3 loop: CASSRIDRNTEAFF. The CDR3 nucleotides read TGTGCCAGCAGCCGAATTGACAGGAACACTGAAGCTTTCTTT.